One and the same sample provided the 16 T cell receptor beta chains below, sequenced in a study of cytomegalovirus exposure and HLA in healthy donors listed by TCRdb under 2017. Library method: the immunoSEQ multiplex PCR assay. TCRdb took this table from immuneACCESS and kept in-frame rearrangements with V and J called. Such tables lack part of the clones; where checked against another copy, unresolved V genes explain under half of the gap, and the rest is unexplained. The sample includes 150,000 to 180,000 clones, with about 82% observed a single time. Of the sample, 2.1% falls within the top ten clones. The specimen sequenced was PBMCs. All receptors come from a human donor in good health.

The rearrangement links TRBV19 to TRBJ1-5, with TRBD1 matching over 8 bases. The CDR3 totals 13 residues. The V gene end was trimmed by 10 bases and the J gene end by 6 bases; junction bases not matched to a gene: 8. Germline CDR1 and CDR2: LNHDA and SQIVND (reference sequence). The CDR3 coding sequence is TGTGCCACCCAGGACAGGGAAGGTCAGCCCCAGCATTTT. It yields the protein CATQDREGQPQHF.

A single count supports this clone. V usage is TRBV11-2 and J usage is TRBJ1-5, with no clear D. The ends were cut back, 5 bases at V and 2 bases at J, with 13 bases in the middle. CDR3 length: 15 amino acids. Germline-derived CDR1 and CDR2 are SGHAT and FQNNGV. CDR3 DNA sequence: TGTGCCAGCAGCCCCAGGAAACCCCGCAATCAGCCCCAGCATTTT. It translates to CASSPRKPRNQPQHF.

V gene TRBV6-5 combines with J gene TRBJ1-2; 7 nucleotides agree with TRBD1. The CDR3 spans 14 residues. CDR1 and CDR2 from the germline V gene are MNHEY and SVGAGI. Trimming at V came to 6 bases and at J to 4 bases, leaving 8 bases not matched to a gene. CDR3 DNA: TGTGCCAGCAGGACGGACAGGACTGTCTATGGCTACACCTTC. Protein sequence: CASRTDRTVYGYTF.

The chain employs TRBV19 and TRBJ2-5, with 8 bases lining up with TRBD1. Germline CDR1 and CDR2: LNHDA and SQIVND (reference sequence). J gave up 3 bases and V 6 bases, and 12 bases lay outside the gene matches. The CDR3 length is 16 residues. The CDR3 DNA reads as TGTGCCAGTAGCACCCGTCGGACAGGGCGGGAAGAGACCCAGTACTTC. Protein: CASSTRRTGREETQYF.

The V and J genes are TRBV7-2 and TRBJ1-1; tentatively, D is TRBD1 (6 bases). Germline V lookup: CDR1 SGHTA, CDR2 FQGNSA. Trimming removed 1 base from V and 3 bases from J, with 9 bases in between. The CDR3 extends over 14 amino acids. CDR3 sequence: CASSLDRAYTEAFF. CDR3 coding DNA: TGTGCCAGCAGCTTAGACAGGGCGTACACTGAAGCTTTCTTT.

The rearrangement links TRBV27 to TRBJ1-1; 7 bases fit TRBD1. The CDR3 consists of 14 residues. Germline V gene sequence: CDR1 MNHEY, CDR2 SMNVEV (reference sequence). Trimming cost V 8 bases and J 3 bases; bases outside gene matches: 9. DNA of the CDR3: TGTGCCAGCGGAGGGGACGACAGGGACACTGAAGCTTTCTTT. Encoded protein: CASGGDDRDTEAFF.

The chain combines TRBV27 with TRBJ2-7, with D perhaps matching TRBD2 (5 bases). With 2 bases removed from V and 3 bases from J, the gap between germline ends came to 20 bases. The germline V gene has CDR1 MNHEY and CDR2 SMNVEV (reference sequence). The CDR3 contains 17 residues. CDR3 sequence reads: CASSLGPLGSGYYEQYF. For the CDR3, the DNA is TGTGCCAGCAGTTTAGGGCCGCTCGGGTCGGGGTACTACGAGCAGTACTTC.

This clone has a handful of counts. V usage is TRBV18 and J usage is TRBJ1-5; 8 nucleotides align to TRBD1. The germline CDR1 and CDR2 sequences are KGHSH and LQKENI. CDR3 length equals 13 residues. Losses at the gene ends were 6 bases for V and 5 bases for J; bases not matched to a gene: 3. CDR3 DNA sequence: TGTGCCAGCTCCGCGACAGGGGATCAGCCCCAGCATTTT. This translates into CASSATGDQPQHF.

The CDR3 spells CASSSRVGSDTQYF. As DNA, the CDR3 is TGTGCCAGCAGTTCCAGGGTCGGATCCGATACGCAGTATTTT. The V gene is TRBV6-5, the J gene TRBJ2-3; tentatively, D is TRBD1 (5 bases). Germline V gene sequence: CDR1 MNHEY, CDR2 SVGAGI. The CDR3 extends over 14 amino acids. Trimming shortened V by 4 bases and J by 6 bases, and 14 bases separated the two germline ends.

This rearrangement joins TRBV12-5 to TRBJ2-5; TRBD1 might be the D (6 bases). The germline gives CDR1 LGHNT, CDR2 FRNRAP. V lost 2 bases and J 5 bases, leaving 9 bases between the germline ends. The CDR3 loop spans 13 amino acids. The CDR3 reads CASGLSGVETQYF. For the CDR3, the DNA is TGTGCTAGTGGTTTGTCAGGGGTTGAGACCCAGTACTTC.

This chain connects TRBV7-2 to TRBJ2-2, with D possibly TRBD1 on 5 matching bases. V was clipped by 4 bases and J by 1 base, with 10 bases between them. The CDR3 sequence is 15 residues long. Germline V CDR1 and CDR2: SGHTA, FQGNSA. The CDR3 spells CASSYYGQNTGELFF. Written as DNA, the CDR3 is TGTGCCAGCAGCTATTATGGACAGAACACCGGGGAGCTGTTTTTT. The whole variable domain, remainder taken from reference TRBV7-2 and TRBJ2-2, is GAGVSQSPSNKVTEKGKDVELRCDPISGHTALYWYRQSLGQGLEFLIYFQGNSAPDKSGLPSDRFSAERTGGSVSTLTIQRTQQEDSAVYLCASSYYGQNTGELFFGEGSRLTVL.

This clone was recorded only once. The rearrangement joins TRBV6-5 to TRBJ1-2, with 10 bases lining up with TRBD1. The V and J ends lost 4 bases and 3 bases, in that order; junction bases with no gene match: 2. The germline CDR1 and CDR2 sequences are MNHEY and SVGAGI. There are 14 residues in the CDR3. CDR3 nucleotides: TGTGCCAGCAGTTTGACAGGGGGCGACTATGGCTACACCTTC. Translating gives CASSLTGGDYGYTF.

The V and J genes are TRBV19 and TRBJ2-1, with D possibly matching TRBD1 (5 bases). Germline V lookup: CDR1 LNHDA, CDR2 SQIVND (reference sequence). V was clipped by 3 bases and J by 9 bases, with 12 bases between them. CDR3 length: 13 residues. CDR3 in DNA: TGTGCCAGTAGTATCGCGGTGGGGCCTGAGCAGTTCTTC. Translation: CASSIAVGPEQFF.

This chain links TRBV9 with TRBJ2-1; 8 positions match TRBD1. V dropped 3 bases and J dropped 10; count of bases not matched to a gene: 9. Germline-derived CDR1 and CDR2 are SGDLS and YYNGEE. CDR3 length equals 14 residues. The DNA for the CDR3 is TGTGCCAGCAGCGCCCTGACAGGGGTCGGGGAGCAGTTCTTC. Its protein product is CASSALTGVGEQFF.

DNA for the CDR3: TGTGCCAGCAGCTTAGCAACAGGAGTGGGCGAGCAGTACTTC. This translates into CASSLATGVGEQYF. The chain employs TRBV7-6 and TRBJ2-7; possible D gene TRBD1, 5 bases. The CDR3 extends over 14 amino acids. The germline gives CDR1 SGHVS, CDR2 FNYEAQ. V was pared by 0 bases and J by 6 bases, with 12 bases between.

Here the CDR3 DNA reads TGTGCCAGCAGCTTGACTATAAACACCGGGGAGCTGTTTTTT. Translating gives CASSLTINTGELFF. The chain uses TRBV5-4 and TRBJ2-2; D unclear. The germline gives CDR1 SGHNT, CDR2 YYREEE (reference sequence). The CDR3 is made up of 14 amino acids. Trimming cost V 1 base and J 2 bases, with 6 bases left between them.